This note documents a single T cell receptor beta chain sequence. This clone was seen more than once but under ten times. It has no known antigen specificity. No base quality values were provided; no much bigger clone lies one nucleotide off. The sample originates from a study of CD8+ T cells in alopecia areata listed by TCRdb under 2018. Concerning the study at large: The treated patients took part in an open-label pilot trial in which moderate-to-severe alopecia areata was treated with oral tofacitinib at 5 to 10 mg twice daily. Biopsies were taken from tofacitinib-treated patients at baseline and again at 4 and 24 weeks into treatment, and several of those patients also had a later scalp biopsy. TCRbeta CDR3 regions were amplified by immunoSEQ multiplex PCR using 35 Vbeta forward and 13 Jbeta reverse primers. The SALT score, which quantifies the percentage of affected scalp surface area, was used to measure disease severity in treated patients. RNA came from the PAXgene miRNA kit for fixed scalp, the miRNeasy kit for PBMCs, and the RNeasy kit for mouse skin. High-throughput TCRbeta sequencing was used to examine T cell clonal expansion in alopecia areata in both the C3H/HeJ mouse model and human patients. Tofacitinib was given for 6 to 18 months, followed by 6 months of follow-up off drug to assess delayed response and recurrence. Scalp clonality was compared among normal scalp (n=4), patchy alopecia areata scalp (n=8), and alopecia totalis/universalis scalp (n=8). Human TCRbeta sequencing covered scalp tissue and sorted CD4+ and CD8+ peripheral blood T cells from patchy and totalis/universalis alopecia areata patients and healthy controls.

Sample time point, as interpreted from the label and publication: around 4 weeks on oral tofacitinib. Read against the paper, the sample's treatment or condition label means: oral pan-JAK inhibitor, 5-10 mg twice daily. From alopecia areata patients, peripheral blood was collected along with lesional scalp punch biopsies. After PBMCs were isolated by density centrifugation and stained for CD3, CD4 and CD8, a FACSAria was used to sort CD4+ and CD8+ T cells. The method behind the library was the immunoSEQ multiplex PCR assay. RNA was extracted from all samples and reverse transcribed into cDNA as template for TCR sequencing. SuperScript III was used for first-strand cDNA synthesis, primed with a 2:1 mix of oligo-dT and random hexamers. A synthetic immune receptor repertoire was used to measure amplification bias, and any remaining bias was corrected computationally. The authors' pipeline ran thus. Raw reads were preprocessed to remove errors, and CDR3 was defined according to IMGT conventions as the region from the conserved cysteine to phenylalanine. Clonality was computed by normalizing Shannon entropy by log2 of the number of productive unique TCRs and subtracting the result from 1. Whether each scalp clone was CD4 or CD8 was inferred by checking scalp TCRbeta sequences against the CD4 and CD8 repertoires from sorted blood. This is the immuneACCESS table as TCRdb keeps it, with only in-frame sequences that have V and J called. A part of the clones is gone; compared with another copy, unresolved V genes explain less than half, and the rest is unexplained. V and J calls plus clone size are reproduced from that table; the DNA served to infer D and trimming. For this sample there are about 210,000 clones; over 60% appear just once. 3.5% to 5% of the sample goes to the ten largest clones.

Broader findings and caveats from the paper: Because the treated cohort was small and had only one nonresponder, larger studies are needed to examine links between baseline CD8+ expansion and response. Compared with normal scalp, lesional scalp had higher clonality and more expanded CD8+ clones, particularly in alopecia totalis/universalis, a pattern that suggests antigenic drive. Compared with mice, TCR sequences shared between patients were less clear, possibly partly because of HLA diversity across the patient population. Many expanded lesional clones were found to persist in scalp and blood during tofacitinib treatment, and relapse after treatment cessation may be partly explained by this persistence. Tofacitinib significantly lowered scalp clonality and the number of expanded CD8+ clones among the top 100 scalp clones. Scalp TCR repertoire analysis is complicated because resident alphabeta T cells in normal human skin are also sequenced, whereas mouse skin is dominated by gammadelta T cells.

The input for sequencing was CD4+ T cells sorted from blood, taken at week 4, from a patient treated with tofacitinib. The clonotype originates from a human donor with alopecia areata.

The CDR3 sequence is CSGDSEGRGLSTEAFF. The DNA is as follows: TGCAGCGGAGACTCAGAGGGACGGGGGCTGAGCACTGAAGCTTTCTTT. The chain links TRBV29-1 with TRBJ1-1; the D region possibly corresponds to TRBD1 (6 bases align). For CDR1 and CDR2, the germline V gene lists SQVTM and ANQGSEA. The CDR3 covers 16 residues, taking in both the cysteine and the phenylalanine. Solely the CDR3 DNA is kept, with 48 bases framed from the first base. V and J lose 7 bases and 4 bases, and a span of 25 bases separates them.